This entry lists 9 T cell receptor beta chains sequenced from one sample in a study of blood T cell repertoires in COVID-19 (dated by TCRdb to 2019 to 2021). Receptors were amplified or captured by the immunoSEQ multiplex PCR assay. In its TCRdb copy, this immuneACCESS table keeps in-frame sequences only and misses some clones. Where compared with another copy, unresolved V genes explain less than half of these, and the others have no known cause. For this sample the table gives over 140,000 clones, of which approximately 84% were detected only once. The ten largest clones take up 4% of the sample. Sequenced material: peripheral blood. These receptor sequences come from a woman between 55 and 75 years old with acute or convalescent COVID-19.

V is TRBV6-5 and J is TRBJ1-6; 7 nucleotides line up with TRBD1. The V gene's germline CDR1 is MNHEY and CDR2 SVGAGI. With 7 bases clipped from V and 7 bases from J, the junction kept 7 bases outside the gene matches. CDR3 length equals 14 residues. The CDR3 spells CASNLPGQNSPLHF. The CDR3 DNA reads as TGTGCCAGCAACCTTCCGGGACAGAATTCACCCCTCCACTTT.

V is TRBV5-1 and J is TRBJ1-1; D unresolved. The V end lost 4 bases, the J end lost 1 base, and 17 bases lay between the germline ends. CDR1 and CDR2 (germline): SGHRS, YFSETQ. The CDR3 covers 16 residues. Written as DNA, the CDR3 is TGCGCCAGCAGCCCGTCGGTTCGGGGAGCGAACACTGAAGCTTTCTTT. Protein: CASSPSVRGANTEAFF.

J is TRBJ1-4 and V is TRBV6-5; D is uncertain. The germline CDR1 and CDR2 sequences are MNHEY and SVGAGI. V was clipped by 2 bases and J by 8 bases, with 12 bases between them. The CDR3 spans 14 residues. CDR3 region: CASSYMSPREKLFF. DNA of the CDR3: TGTGCCAGCAGTTACATGAGCCCACGGGAAAAACTGTTTTTT.

The V and J genes are TRBV6-5 and TRBJ2-1; D perhaps matches TRBD2 (6 bases). The CDR3 extends over 14 amino acids. Trimming pared 7 bases from V and 3 bases from J, leaving 13 bases between. The germline V gene has CDR1 MNHEY and CDR2 SVGAGI. The CDR3 DNA follows: TGTGCCAGCAACGCGGGAATACTCTACAATGAGCAGTTCTTC. Protein product: CASNAGILYNEQFF.

The genes are TRBV5-1 and TRBJ1-2, with 9 bases fitting TRBD1. The germline gives CDR1 SGHRS, CDR2 YFSETQ. This CDR3 is built from 14 residues. Germline trimming cut 4 bases from V and 2 bases from J; bases unmatched to any gene: 3. The CDR3 reads CASSATGGNYGYTF. The CDR3 bases are TGCGCCAGCAGCGCGACAGGGGGGAACTATGGCTACACCTTC.

This clone appeared once. Here the CDR3 DNA reads TGTGCCAGTACGAACAGGGGGGAAAACACCATATATTTT. Protein: CASTNRGENTIYF. This rearrangement joins TRBV19 to TRBJ1-3, with 8 bases aligning to TRBD1. This CDR3 is built from 13 residues. Germline CDR1 and CDR2: LNHDA and SQIVND (reference sequence). V trimming: 7 bases; J trimming: 6 bases; junction bases outside the gene matches: 5.

The chain joins TRBV28 to TRBJ1-1; 7 bases map to TRBD1. This CDR3 is 15 amino acids long. Germline lookup yields CDR1 MDHEN and CDR2 SYDVKM. V gave up 2 bases and J gave up 4 bases; unmatched junction bases: 7. CDR3 protein: CASSLPQGLSTEAFF. The CDR3 nucleotides are TGTGCCAGCAGTTTACCACAGGGGTTGAGCACTGAAGCTTTCTTT. Full variable domain (outside the CDR3, taken from reference TRBV28 and TRBJ1-1): DVKVTQSSRYLVKRTGEKVFLECVQDMDHENMFWYRQDPGLGLRLIYFSYDVKMKEKGDIPEGYSVSREKKERFSLILESASTNQTSMYLCASSLPQGLSTEAFFGQGTRLTVV.

This clone occurred once. The V gene is TRBV5-6, the J gene TRBJ2-3; D remains unclear. Trimming pared 5 bases from V and 5 bases from J, leaving 9 bases between. There are 12 residues in the CDR3. Germline CDR1 and CDR2: SGHDT and YYEEEE. The CDR3 here is CASRGHGDTQYF. CDR3 DNA: TGTGCCAGCAGGGGCCACGGAGATACGCAGTATTTT.

The rearrangement links TRBV3-1 (or the pseudogene TRBV3-2) to TRBJ2-5, with 11 bases aligning to TRBD2. This CDR3 has 16 residues. Germline lookup yields CDR1 LGHDT and CDR2 YNNKEL (reference sequence). After removal of 5 bases from V and 0 bases from J, the junction contained 5 bases not matched to a gene. CDR3 sequence (DNA): TGTGCCAGCAGCTCCCGACTAGCGGGGAACCAAGAGACCCAGTACTTC. Residues: CASSSRLAGNQETQYF.